The sequence of this TCR beta chain was determined in a study of T cell responses to AZD1222 COVID-19 vaccine. Concerning this clone itself: Its antigen is not identified.

Study-wide results and caveats: Spike-specific TCR breadth rose after two AZD1222 doses, and depth rose as well.

The CDR3 is 15 residues long. The V segment lost 9 bases and the J segment 0 bases; nucleotides outside the gene matches: 10. Germline V gives CDR1 LNHDA, CDR2 SQIVND (reference sequence). The protocol was immunoSEQ multiplex PCR, while the TCRdb copy is restricted to in-frame clones and leaves out a portion. The data contain some 130,000 clones, over 90% of them singletons. Sequences were derived from peripheral blood, sampled on day 0 of AZD1222 vaccination. The origin of this receptor is an adult in good health. The chain carries TRBV19 and TRBJ1-2; 7 bases are a match to TRBD1. CDR3 region: CASFRQGSSNYGYTF. The DNA of the CDR3 is TGTGCCAGCTTCCGACAGGGATCTTCTAACTATGGCTACACCTTC.